The subject of this entry is one T cell receptor (beta chain). The target antigen is unknown. The source of the sample is a study of vaccination and CD4 T cells after COVID-19. Study at large: Either the Pfizer-BioNTech BNT162b2 or Moderna mRNA-1273 vaccine was given as two doses. Collection of post-vaccine samples followed dose two by a median about 75 days, spanning a range of 14 to 241.

Indicated treatment: roughly 10-day PBMC culture with coronavirus spike peptide pools or control peptides (ViraFEST assay). The CDR3 sequence is 16 residues long. Trimming stripped 3 bases from V and 4 bases from J, with 16 bases between. Per germline, CDR1 SGHDT and CDR2 YYEEEE. Study results and limitations: Spike mono-reactive status applied to 304 of 307 vaccine-specific clones in convalescent patients.

CD4+ T cells that had been cultured provided DNA sequenced with the Oncomine TCR Beta short-read assay. Genomic DNA was isolated from CD4+ T cells that had been cultured. TCRdb itself ran the PCR reads through MiXCR, one entry per CDR3 protein. Of under 15,000 distinct CDR3 sequences listed, 50% to 65% are singletons. Material: cultured CD4+ T cells from blood, obtained after SARS-CoV-2 vaccination. The receptor was derived from a human donor with COVID-19. The chain recombines TRBV5-6 with TRBJ2-2; no clear D gene. The CDR3 DNA follows: TGTGCCAGCAGCTCGACCAACTCTCGTGTCACCGGGGAGCTGTTTTTT. Encoded protein: CASSSTNSRVTGELFF.